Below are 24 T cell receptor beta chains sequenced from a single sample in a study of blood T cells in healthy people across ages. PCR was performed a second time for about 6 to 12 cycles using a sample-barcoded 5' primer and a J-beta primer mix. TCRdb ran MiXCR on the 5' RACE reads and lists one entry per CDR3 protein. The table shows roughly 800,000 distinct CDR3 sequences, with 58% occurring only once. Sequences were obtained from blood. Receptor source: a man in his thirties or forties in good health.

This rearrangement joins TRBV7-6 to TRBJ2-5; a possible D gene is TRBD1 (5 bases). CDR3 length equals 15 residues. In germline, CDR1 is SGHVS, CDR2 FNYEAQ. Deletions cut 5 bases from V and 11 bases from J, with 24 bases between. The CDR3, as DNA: TGTGCCAGCAGCCCTGGACAATGGGCCTACAATGAGCAGTACTTC. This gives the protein CASSPGQWAYNEQYF. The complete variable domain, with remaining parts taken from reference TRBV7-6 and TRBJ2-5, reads GAGVSQSPRYKVTKRGQDVALRCDPISGHVSLYWYRQALGQGPEFLTYFNYEAQQDKSGLPNDRFSAERPEGSISTLTIQRTEQRDSAMYRCASSPGQWAYNEQYFGPGTRLLVL.

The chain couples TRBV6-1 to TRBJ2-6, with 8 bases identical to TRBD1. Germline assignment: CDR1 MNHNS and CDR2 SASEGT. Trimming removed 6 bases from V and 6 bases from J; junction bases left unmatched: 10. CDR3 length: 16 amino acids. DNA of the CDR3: TGTGCCAGCAGCCGATCCCGGGACAGGATGGCCAACGTCCTGACTTTC. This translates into CASSRSRDRMANVLTF.

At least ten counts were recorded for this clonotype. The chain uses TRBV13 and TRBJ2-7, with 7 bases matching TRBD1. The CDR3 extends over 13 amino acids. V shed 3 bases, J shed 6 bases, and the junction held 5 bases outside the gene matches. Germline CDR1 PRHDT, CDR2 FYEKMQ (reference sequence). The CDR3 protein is CASSLDRWGEQYF. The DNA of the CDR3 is TGTGCCAGCAGCTTGGACAGGTGGGGCGAGCAGTACTTC.

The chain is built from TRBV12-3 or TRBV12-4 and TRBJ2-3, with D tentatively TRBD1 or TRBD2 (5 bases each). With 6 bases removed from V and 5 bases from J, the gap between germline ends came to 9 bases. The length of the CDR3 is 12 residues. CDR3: CASRRGEDTQYF. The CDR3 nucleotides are TGTGCCAGCAGAAGAGGGGAAGATACGCAGTATTTT.

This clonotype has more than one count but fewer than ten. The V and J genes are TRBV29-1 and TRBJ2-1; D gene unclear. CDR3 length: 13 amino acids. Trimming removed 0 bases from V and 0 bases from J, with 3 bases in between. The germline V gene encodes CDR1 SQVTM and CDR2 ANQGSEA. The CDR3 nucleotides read TGCAGCGTTGAAGATCCCTCCTACAATGAGCAGTTCTTC. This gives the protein CSVEDPSYNEQFF.

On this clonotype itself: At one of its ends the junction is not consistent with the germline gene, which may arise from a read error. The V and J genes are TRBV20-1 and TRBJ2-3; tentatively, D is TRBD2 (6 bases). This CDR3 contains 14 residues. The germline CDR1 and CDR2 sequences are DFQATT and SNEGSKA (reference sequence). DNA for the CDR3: TGCAGTGTCATTGATAGCGGAGGCACGGATACGCAGTATTTT. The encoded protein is CSVIDSGGTDTQYF.

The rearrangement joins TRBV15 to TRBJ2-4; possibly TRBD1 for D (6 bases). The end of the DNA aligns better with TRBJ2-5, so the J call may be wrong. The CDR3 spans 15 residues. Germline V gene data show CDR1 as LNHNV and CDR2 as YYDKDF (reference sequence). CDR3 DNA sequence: TGTGCCACCAGCAGTCCGTGGGGGCGCGAAATGACCCAGTACTTC. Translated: CATSSPWGREMTQYF.

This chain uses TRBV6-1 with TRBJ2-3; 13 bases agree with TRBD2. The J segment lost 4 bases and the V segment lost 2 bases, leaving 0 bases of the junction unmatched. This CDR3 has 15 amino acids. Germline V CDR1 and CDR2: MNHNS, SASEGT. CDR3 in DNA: TGTGCCAGCAGTGAAACTAGCGGGGGGGCAGATACGCAGTATTTT. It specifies CASSETSGGADTQYF.

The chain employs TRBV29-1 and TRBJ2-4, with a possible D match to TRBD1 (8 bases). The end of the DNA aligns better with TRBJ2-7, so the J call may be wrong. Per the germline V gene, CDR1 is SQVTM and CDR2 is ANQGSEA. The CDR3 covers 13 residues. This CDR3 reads CSVEDYRGGEQYF. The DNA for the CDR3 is TGCAGCGTTGAAGATTACAGGGGGGGCGAGCAGTACTTC.

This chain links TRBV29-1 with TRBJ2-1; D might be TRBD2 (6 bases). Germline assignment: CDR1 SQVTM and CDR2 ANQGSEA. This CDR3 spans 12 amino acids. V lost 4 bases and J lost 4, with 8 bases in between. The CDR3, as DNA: TGCAGCGTTGGTAGCGGATACAATGAGCAGTTCTTC. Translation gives CSVGSGYNEQFF.

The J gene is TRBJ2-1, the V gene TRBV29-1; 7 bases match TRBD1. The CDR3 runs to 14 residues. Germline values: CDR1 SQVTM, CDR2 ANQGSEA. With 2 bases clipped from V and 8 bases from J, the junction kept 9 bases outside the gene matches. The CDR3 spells CSVESNVGGHEQFF. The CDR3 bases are TGCAGCGTTGAATCGAACGTAGGGGGCCATGAGCAGTTCTTC.

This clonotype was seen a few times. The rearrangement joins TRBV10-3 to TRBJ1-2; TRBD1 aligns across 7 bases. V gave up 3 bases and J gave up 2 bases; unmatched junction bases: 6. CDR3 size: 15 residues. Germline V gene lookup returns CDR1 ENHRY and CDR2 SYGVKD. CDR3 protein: CAISDPPGGNYGYTF. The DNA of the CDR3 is TGTGCCATCAGTGACCCACCAGGGGGGAACTATGGCTACACCTTC.

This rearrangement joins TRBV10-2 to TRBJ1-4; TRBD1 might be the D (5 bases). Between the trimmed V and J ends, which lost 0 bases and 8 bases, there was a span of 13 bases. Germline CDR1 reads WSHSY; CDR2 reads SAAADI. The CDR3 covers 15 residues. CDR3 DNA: TGCGCCAGCAGTGAGTCGGCCCGGGGCCAAGAAAAACTGTTTTTT. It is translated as CASSESARGQEKLFF.

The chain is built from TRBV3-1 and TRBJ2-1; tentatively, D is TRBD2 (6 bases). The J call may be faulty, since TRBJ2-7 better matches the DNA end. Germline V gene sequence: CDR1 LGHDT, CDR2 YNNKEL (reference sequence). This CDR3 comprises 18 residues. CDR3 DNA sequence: TGTGCCAGCACCTCATCCGAAAGGGTCGGGGGAGCGGCCTACGAGCAGTACTTC. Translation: CASTSSERVGGAAYEQYF.

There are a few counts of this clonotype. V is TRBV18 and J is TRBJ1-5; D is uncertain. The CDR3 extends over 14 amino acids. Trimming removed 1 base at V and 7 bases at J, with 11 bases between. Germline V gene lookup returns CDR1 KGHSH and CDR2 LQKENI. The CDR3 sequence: CASSPQATEQPQHF. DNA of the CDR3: TGTGCCAGCTCACCACAGGCAACGGAGCAGCCCCAGCATTTT.

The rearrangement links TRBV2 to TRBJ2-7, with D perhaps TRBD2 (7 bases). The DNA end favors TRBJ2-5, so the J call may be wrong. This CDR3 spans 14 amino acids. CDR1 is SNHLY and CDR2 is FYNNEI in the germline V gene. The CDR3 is CASSVRGAEETQYF. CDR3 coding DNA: TGTGCCAGCAGTGTCCGGGGGGCGGAAGAGACCCAGTACTTC.

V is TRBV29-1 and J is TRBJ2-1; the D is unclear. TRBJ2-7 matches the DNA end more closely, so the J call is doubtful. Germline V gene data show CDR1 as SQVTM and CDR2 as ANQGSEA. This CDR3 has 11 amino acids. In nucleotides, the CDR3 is TGCAGCGGTGAGGTCAACAATGAGCAGTACTTC. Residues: CSGEVNNEQYF.

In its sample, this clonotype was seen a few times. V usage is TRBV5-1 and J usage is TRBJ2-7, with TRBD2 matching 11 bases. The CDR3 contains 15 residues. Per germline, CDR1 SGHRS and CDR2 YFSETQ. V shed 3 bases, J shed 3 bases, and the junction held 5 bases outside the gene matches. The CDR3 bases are TGCGCCAGCAGCTCTACTAGCGGGGGCTACTACGAGCAGTACTTC. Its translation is CASSSTSGGYYEQYF. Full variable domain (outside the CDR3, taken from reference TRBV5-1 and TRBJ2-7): KAGVTQTPRYLIKTRGQQVTLSCSPISGHRSVSWYQQTPGQGLQFLFEYFSETQRNKGNFPGRFSGRQFSNSRSEMNVSTLELGDSALYLCASSSTSGGYYEQYFGPGTRLTVT.

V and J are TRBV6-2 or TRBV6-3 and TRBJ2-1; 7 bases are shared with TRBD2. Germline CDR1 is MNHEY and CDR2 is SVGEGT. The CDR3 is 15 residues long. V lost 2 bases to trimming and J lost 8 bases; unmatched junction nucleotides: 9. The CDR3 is CASSYGSGGGDEQFF. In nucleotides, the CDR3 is TGTGCCAGCAGTTACGGGTCGGGAGGAGGGGATGAGCAGTTCTTC.

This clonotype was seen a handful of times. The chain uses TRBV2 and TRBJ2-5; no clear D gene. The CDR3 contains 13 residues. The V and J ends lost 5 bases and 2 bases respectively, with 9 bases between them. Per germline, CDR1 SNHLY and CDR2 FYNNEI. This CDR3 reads CASSTGLQETQYF. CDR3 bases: TGTGCCAGCAGTACCGGGCTACAAGAGACCCAGTACTTC.

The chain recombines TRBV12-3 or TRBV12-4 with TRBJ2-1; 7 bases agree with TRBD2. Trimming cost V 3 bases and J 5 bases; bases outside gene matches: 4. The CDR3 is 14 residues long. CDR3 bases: TGTGCCAGCAGTTTCGGGACTAACAACAATGAGCAGTTCTTC. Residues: CASSFGTNNNEQFF.

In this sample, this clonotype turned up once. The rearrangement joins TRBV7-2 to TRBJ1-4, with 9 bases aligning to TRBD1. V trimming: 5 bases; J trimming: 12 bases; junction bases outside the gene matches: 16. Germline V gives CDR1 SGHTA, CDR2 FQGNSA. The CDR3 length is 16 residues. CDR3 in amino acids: CASSPGDRVGTGELFF. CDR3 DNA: TGTGCCAGCAGCCCAGGGGACAGGGTTGGGACGGGGGAACTGTTTTTT.

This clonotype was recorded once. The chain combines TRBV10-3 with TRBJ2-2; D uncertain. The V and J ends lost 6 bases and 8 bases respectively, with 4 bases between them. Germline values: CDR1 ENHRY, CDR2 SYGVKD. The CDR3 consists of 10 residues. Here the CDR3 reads CAISEGELFF. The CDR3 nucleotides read TGTGCCATCAGCGAGGGGGAGCTGTTTTTT.

The CDR3 DNA reads TGCAGTGCTGGACGACAGAGGAGCGATGGCTACACCTTC. This codes for CSAGRQRSDGYTF. This chain joins TRBV20-1 and TRBJ1-2, with a weak D call TRBD1 (5 bases). The CDR3 runs to 13 residues. Per germline, CDR1 DFQATT and CDR2 SNEGSKA (reference sequence). Between the trimmed V and J ends, which lost 5 bases and 6 bases, there was a span of 16 bases.